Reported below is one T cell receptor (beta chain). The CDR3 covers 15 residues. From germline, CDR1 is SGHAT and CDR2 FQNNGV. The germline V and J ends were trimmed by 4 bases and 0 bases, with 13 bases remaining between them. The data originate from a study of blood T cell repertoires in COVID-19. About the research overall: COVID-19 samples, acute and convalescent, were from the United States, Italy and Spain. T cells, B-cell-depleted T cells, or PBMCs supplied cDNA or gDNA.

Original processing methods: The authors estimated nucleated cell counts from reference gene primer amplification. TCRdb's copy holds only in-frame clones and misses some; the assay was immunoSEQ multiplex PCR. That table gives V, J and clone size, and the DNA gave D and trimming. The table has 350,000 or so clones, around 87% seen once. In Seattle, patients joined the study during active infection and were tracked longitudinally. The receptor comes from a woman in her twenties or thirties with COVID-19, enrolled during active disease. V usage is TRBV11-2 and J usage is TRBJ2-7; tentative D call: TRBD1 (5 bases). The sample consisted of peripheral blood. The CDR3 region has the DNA TGTGCCAGCAGCTCCGCCTACAGGAACTCCTACGAGCAGTACTTC. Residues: CASSSAYRNSYEQYF. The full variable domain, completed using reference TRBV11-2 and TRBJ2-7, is EAGVAQSPRYKIIEKRQSVAFWCNPISGHATLYWYQQILGQGPKLLIQFQNNGVVDDSQLPKDRFSAERLKGVDSTLKIQPAKLEDSAVYLCASSSAYRNSYEQYFGPGTRLTVT.